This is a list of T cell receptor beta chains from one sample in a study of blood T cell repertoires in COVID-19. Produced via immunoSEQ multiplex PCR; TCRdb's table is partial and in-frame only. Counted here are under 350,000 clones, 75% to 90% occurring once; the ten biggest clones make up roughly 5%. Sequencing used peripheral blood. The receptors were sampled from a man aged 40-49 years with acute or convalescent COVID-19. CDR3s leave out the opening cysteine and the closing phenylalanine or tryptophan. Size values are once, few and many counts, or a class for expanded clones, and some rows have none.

CDR3 protein: ASSLSRGGSYEQY
V gene: TRBV27
clone size: NA

CDR3 protein: ASSIRQGAYTGELF
V gene: TRBV19
clone size: NA

CDR3 protein: ASKGDGGGNQPQH
V gene: TRBV2
clone size: NA

CDR3 protein: ASSLGTHNEQF
V gene: TRBV7-3
clone size: once

CDR3 protein: ASSPTSGGYYNEQF
V gene: TRBV6-2/TRBV6-3
clone size: NA

CDR3 protein: ASSKTQGIGGANVLT
V gene: TRBV11-2
clone size: NA

CDR3 protein: ASSSSGANAHGYT
V gene: TRBV27
clone size: NA

CDR3 protein: ATSSSGSHNEQF
V gene: TRBV15
clone size: NA

CDR3 protein: ASSYTQASGNTIY
V gene: TRBV6-6
clone size: NA

CDR3 protein: ASSQDWGGANEQY
V gene: TRBV4-2
clone size: once

CDR3 protein: ATTQGYEQY
V gene: TRBV2
clone size: NA

CDR3 protein: ASSLGAATSTDTQY
V gene: TRBV11-2
clone size: NA

CDR3 protein: ASSPEGTDYGYT
V gene: TRBV5-1
clone size: NA

CDR3 protein: ASSLTGINTEAF
V gene: TRBV5-1
clone size: NA

CDR3 protein: ASITGDGGEAF
V gene: TRBV12-3/TRBV12-4
clone size: NA

CDR3 protein: ASSRQGAYEQY
V gene: TRBV3-1/TRBV3-2
clone size: NA

CDR3 protein: ASSESRGRTEAF
V gene: TRBV10-1
clone size: NA

CDR3 protein: ASSQPGQGLTDTQY
V gene: TRBV3-1/TRBV3-2
clone size: NA

CDR3 protein: ASSIFRGAGDTQY
V gene: TRBV19
clone size: NA

CDR3 protein: ASSLGRQGPYEQY
V gene: TRBV7-9
clone size: NA

CDR3 protein: ASSQGRTGWVDIYGYT
V gene: TRBV4-2
clone size: NA

CDR3 protein: ASSLGGQSNTEAF
V gene: TRBV5-1
clone size: NA

CDR3 protein: ASSTDRGNEKLF
V gene: TRBV19
clone size: NA

CDR3 protein: ASSRAGNEQF
V gene: TRBV19
clone size: once

CDR3 protein: ASSKFGRGDEQY
V gene: TRBV21-1
clone size: NA

CDR3 protein: ASSSLPGQGIDYGYT
V gene: TRBV5-1
clone size: NA

CDR3 protein: ASSLQGAGGSHTQY
V gene: TRBV7-3
clone size: NA

CDR3 protein: ASSVGWGQGYNEQF
V gene: TRBV9
clone size: NA

CDR3 protein: ASSRQGANNEQF
V gene: TRBV19
clone size: few

CDR3 protein: SASTGPSTDTQY
V gene: TRBV20-1
clone size: NA

CDR3 protein: ASSSRLGLNGELF
V gene: TRBV7-2
clone size: NA

CDR3 protein: ASSPDRANYGYT
V gene: TRBV5-4
clone size: NA

CDR3 protein: ASRDRGSGQPQH
V gene: TRBV2
clone size: NA

CDR3 protein: SVEDPRDRSSYNEQF
V gene: TRBV29-1
clone size: few

CDR3 protein: ASSFDRAAGGFNSPLH
V gene: TRBV5-1
clone size: NA

CDR3 protein: ASSRDSHYGYT
V gene: TRBV7-9
clone size: once

CDR3 protein: ASTNRGEQF
V gene: TRBV12-3/TRBV12-4
clone size: NA

CDR3 protein: ASSTRGTGELF
V gene: TRBV3-1/TRBV3-2
clone size: once

CDR3 protein: ASRGSGGRTDTQY
V gene: TRBV5-1
clone size: NA

CDR3 protein: AWSLGQGIDYT
V gene: TRBV30
clone size: NA

CDR3 protein: ASSPAVGPYTEAF
V gene: TRBV27
clone size: few

CDR3 protein: AWLHKEGRDGSYEQY
V gene: TRBV30
clone size: NA

CDR3 protein: ASSVPGADTQY
V gene: TRBV5-4
clone size: NA

CDR3 protein: ASSRQGFLTDTQY
V gene: TRBV5-1
clone size: NA

CDR3 protein: ASSLGRGRGGLDGGYT
V gene: TRBV7-8
clone size: NA

CDR3 protein: ATTTSKLGAAPPPLH
V gene: TRBV24-1
clone size: few

CDR3 protein: ASSYGLTSNTGELF
V gene: TRBV3-1/TRBV3-2
clone size: few

CDR3 protein: ASSDYAGNYGYT
V gene: TRBV2
clone size: NA

CDR3 protein: ASSQQGNTGELF
V gene: TRBV3-1/TRBV3-2
clone size: NA

CDR3 protein: SVAGRAGRSSYEQY
V gene: TRBV29-1
clone size: NA

CDR3 protein: ATSDPRGPSADTQY
V gene: TRBV24-1
clone size: NA

CDR3 protein: ASTPSGSSYNEQF
V gene: TRBV9
clone size: NA

CDR3 protein: ASSQDWTGKAF
V gene: TRBV3-1/TRBV3-2
clone size: few

CDR3 protein: ASSLEVGPGNTIY
V gene: TRBV5-6
clone size: NA

CDR3 protein: ASSGTGGNQPQH
V gene: TRBV2
clone size: NA

CDR3 protein: ASSPNSGGLGTEAF
V gene: TRBV7-2
clone size: NA

CDR3 protein: SGILPGDYGYT
V gene: TRBV29-1
clone size: NA

CDR3 protein: ATSGGTGFGTGELF
V gene: TRBV24-1
clone size: NA

CDR3 protein: ASSLGVSPEGYT
V gene: TRBV5-1
clone size: NA

CDR3 protein: ASRTGPSSYNEQF
V gene: TRBV6-5
clone size: NA